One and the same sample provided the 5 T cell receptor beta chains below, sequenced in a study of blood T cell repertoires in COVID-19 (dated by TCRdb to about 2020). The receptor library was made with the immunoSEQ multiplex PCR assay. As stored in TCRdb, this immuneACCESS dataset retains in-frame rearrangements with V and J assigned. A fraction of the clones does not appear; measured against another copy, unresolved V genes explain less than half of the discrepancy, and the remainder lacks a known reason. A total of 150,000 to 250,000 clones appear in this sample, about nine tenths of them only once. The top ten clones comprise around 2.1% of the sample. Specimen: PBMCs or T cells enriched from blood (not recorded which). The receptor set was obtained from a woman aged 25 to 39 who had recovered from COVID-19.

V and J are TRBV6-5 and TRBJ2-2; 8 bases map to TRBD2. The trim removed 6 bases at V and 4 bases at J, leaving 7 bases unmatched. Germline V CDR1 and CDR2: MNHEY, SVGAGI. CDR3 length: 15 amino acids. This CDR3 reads CASRTGTRGTGELFF. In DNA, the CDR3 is TGTGCCAGCAGAACCGGGACTAGGGGCACCGGGGAGCTGTTTTTT.

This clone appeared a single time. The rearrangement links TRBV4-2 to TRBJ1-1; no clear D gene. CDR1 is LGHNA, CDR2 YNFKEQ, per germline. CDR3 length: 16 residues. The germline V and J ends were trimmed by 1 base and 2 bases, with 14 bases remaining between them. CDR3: CASSQGQQILNTEAFF. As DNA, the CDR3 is TGTGCCAGCAGCCAAGGACAACAGATATTAAACACTGAAGCTTTCTTT.

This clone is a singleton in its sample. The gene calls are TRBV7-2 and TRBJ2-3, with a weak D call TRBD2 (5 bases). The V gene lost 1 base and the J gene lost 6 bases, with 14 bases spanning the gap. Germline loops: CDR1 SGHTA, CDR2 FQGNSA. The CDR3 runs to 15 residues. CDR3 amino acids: CASSLEVDRGDTQYF. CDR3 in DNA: TGTGCCAGCAGCTTAGAAGTGGACCGGGGTGATACGCAGTATTTT. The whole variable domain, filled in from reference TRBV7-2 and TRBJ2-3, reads GAGVSQSPSNKVTEKGKDVELRCDPISGHTALYWYRQSLGQGLEFLIYFQGNSAPDKSGLPSDRFSAERTGGSVSTLTIQRTQQEDSAVYLCASSLEVDRGDTQYFGPGTRLTVL.

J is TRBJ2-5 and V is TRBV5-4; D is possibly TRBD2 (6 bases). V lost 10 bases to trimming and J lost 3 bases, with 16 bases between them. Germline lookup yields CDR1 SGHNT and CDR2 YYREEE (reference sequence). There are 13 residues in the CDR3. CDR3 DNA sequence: TGTGCCTTTGGCGGGGTCTACAAAGAGACCCAGTACTTC. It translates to CAFGGVYKETQYF.

DNA of the CDR3: TGTGCCAGCAGTGAATATATAGGGGCTGATTCACCCCTCCACTTT. Protein: CASSEYIGADSPLHF. The chain couples TRBV25-1 to TRBJ1-6; possibly TRBD1 for D (5 bases). The CDR3 totals 15 residues. The germline gives CDR1 MGHDK, CDR2 SYGVNS. Trimming pared 0 bases from V and 8 bases from J, leaving 11 bases between.